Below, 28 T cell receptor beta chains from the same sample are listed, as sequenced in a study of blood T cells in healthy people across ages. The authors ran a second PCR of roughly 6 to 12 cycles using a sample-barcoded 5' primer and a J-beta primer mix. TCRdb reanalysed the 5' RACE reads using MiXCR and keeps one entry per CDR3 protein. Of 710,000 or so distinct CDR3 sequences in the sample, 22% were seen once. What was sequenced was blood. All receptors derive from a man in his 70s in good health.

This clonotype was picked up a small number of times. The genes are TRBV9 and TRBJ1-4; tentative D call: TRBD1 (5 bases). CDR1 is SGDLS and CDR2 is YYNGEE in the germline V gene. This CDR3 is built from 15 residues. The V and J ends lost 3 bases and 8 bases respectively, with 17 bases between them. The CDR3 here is CASSARGRGVEKLFF. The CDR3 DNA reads TGTGCCAGCAGCGCCCGTGGAAGGGGTGTGGAAAAACTGTTTTTT.

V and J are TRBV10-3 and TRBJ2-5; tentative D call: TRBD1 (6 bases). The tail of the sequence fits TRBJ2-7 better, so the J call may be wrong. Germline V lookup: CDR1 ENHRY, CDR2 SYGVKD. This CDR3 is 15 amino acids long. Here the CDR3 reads CAISETGSITYEQYF. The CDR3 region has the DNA TGTGCCATCAGTGAGACAGGGTCCATCACCTACGAGCAGTACTTC.

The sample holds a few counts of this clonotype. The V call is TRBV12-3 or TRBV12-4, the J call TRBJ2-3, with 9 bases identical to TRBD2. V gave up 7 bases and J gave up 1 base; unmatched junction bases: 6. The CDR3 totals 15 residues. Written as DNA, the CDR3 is TGTGCCAGCAAACGGCGACTAGCGGGCACAGATACGCAGTATTTT. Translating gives CASKRRLAGTDTQYF.

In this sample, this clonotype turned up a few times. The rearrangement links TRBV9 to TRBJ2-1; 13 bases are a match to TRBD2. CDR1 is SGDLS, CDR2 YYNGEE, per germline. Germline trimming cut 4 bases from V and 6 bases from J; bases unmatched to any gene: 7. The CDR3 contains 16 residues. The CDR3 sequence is CASSILRTSGGNEQFF. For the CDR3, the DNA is TGTGCCAGCAGCATCCTCAGGACTAGCGGGGGCAATGAGCAGTTCTTC.

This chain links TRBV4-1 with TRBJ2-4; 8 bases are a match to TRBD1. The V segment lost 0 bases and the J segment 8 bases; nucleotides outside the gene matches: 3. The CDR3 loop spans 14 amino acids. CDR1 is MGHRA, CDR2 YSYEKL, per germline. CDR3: CASSQDRGLDIQYF. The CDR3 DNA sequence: TGCGCCAGCAGCCAAGACAGGGGGCTGGACATTCAGTACTTC.

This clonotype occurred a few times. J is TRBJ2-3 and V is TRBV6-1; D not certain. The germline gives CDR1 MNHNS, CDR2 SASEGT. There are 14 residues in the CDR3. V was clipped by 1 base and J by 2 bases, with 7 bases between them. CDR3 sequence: CASSEGPHTDTQYF. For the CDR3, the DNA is TGTGCCAGCAGTGAAGGCCCACACACAGATACGCAGTATTTT.

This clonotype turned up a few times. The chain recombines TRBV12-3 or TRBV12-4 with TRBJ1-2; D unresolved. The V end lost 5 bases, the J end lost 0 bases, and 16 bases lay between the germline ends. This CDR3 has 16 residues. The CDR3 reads CASSPPGSLANYGYTF. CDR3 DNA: TGTGCCAGCAGTCCCCCGGGGAGCCTAGCTAACTATGGCTACACCTTC.

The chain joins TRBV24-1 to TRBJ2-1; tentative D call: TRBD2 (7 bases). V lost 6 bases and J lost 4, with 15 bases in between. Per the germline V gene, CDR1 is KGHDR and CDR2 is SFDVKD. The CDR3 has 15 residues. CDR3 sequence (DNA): TGTGCCACCAGTTCTACTGGGGGGGCATACAATGAGCAGTTCTTC. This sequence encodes CATSSTGGAYNEQFF.

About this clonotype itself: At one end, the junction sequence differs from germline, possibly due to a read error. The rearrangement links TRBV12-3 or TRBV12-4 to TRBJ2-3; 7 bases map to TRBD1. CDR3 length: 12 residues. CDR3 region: CASGKGADAQYF. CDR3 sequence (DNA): TGTGCCAGCGGAAAGGGGGCAGATGCGCAGTATTTT.

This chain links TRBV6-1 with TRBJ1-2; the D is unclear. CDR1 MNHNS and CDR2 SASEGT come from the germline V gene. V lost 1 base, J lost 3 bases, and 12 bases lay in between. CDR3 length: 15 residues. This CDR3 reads CASSEDGGSHYGYTF. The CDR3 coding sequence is TGTGCCAGCAGTGAAGATGGCGGGAGTCACTATGGCTACACCTTC.

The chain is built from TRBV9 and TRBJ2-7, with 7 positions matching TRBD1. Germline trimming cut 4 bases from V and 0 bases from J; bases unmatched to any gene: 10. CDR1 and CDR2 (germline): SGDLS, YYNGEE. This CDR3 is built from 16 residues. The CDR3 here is CASSPSTGSSSYEQYF. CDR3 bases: TGTGCCAGCAGCCCTTCGACAGGGTCGAGCTCCTACGAGCAGTACTTC.

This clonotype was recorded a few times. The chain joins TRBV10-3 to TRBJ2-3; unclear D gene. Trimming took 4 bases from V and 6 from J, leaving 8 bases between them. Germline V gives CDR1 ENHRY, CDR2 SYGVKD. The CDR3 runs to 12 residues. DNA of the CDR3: TGTGCCATCAGTGTTGTTGGGGATACGCAGTATTTT. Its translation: CAISVVGDTQYF.

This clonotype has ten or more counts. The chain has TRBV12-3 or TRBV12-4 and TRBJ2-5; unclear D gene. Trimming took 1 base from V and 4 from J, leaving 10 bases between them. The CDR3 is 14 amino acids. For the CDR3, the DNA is TGTGCCAGCAGTTTAGGGCTAACCGGAGAGACCCAGTACTTC. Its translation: CASSLGLTGETQYF.

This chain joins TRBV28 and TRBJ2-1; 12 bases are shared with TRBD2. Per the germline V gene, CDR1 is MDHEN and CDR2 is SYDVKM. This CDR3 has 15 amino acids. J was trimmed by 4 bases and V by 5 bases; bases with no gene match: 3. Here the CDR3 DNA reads TGTGCCAGCAGTGGGACTAGCGGGTGGTACAATGAGCAGTTCTTC. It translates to CASSGTSGWYNEQFF.

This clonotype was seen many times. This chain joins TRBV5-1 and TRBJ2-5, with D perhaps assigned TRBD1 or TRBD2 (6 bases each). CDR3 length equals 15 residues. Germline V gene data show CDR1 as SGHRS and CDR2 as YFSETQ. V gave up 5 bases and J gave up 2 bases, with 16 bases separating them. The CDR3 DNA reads TGCGCCAGCAGATCGGGGGCCGTAAGTCAAGAGACCCAGTACTTC. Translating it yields CASRSGAVSQETQYF. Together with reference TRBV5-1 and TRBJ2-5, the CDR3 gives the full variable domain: KAGVTQTPRYLIKTRGQQVTLSCSPISGHRSVSWYQQTPGQGLQFLFEYFSETQRNKGNFPGRFSGRQFSNSRSEMNVSTLELGDSALYLCASRSGAVSQETQYFGPGTRLLVL.

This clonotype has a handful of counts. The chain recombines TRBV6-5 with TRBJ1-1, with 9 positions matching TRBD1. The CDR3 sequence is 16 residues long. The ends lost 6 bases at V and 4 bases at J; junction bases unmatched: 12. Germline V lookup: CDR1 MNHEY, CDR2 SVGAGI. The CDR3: CASSSDRGLWVTEAFF. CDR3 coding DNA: TGTGCCAGCAGCTCGGACAGGGGACTTTGGGTCACTGAAGCTTTCTTT.

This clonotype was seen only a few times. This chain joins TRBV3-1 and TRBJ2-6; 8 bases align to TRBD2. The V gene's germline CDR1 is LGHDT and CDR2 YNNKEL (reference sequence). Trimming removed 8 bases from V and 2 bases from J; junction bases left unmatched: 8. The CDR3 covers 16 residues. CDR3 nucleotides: TGTGCCAGCGCGGGGGGTGTTCTCGCTGGGGCCAACGTCCTGACTTTC. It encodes CASAGGVLAGANVLTF. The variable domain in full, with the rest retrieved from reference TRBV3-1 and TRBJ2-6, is DTAVSQTPKYLVTQMGNDKSIKCEQNLGHDTMYWYKQDSKKFLKIMFSYNNKELIINETVPNRFSPKSPDKAHLNLHINSLELGDSAVYFCASAGGVLAGANVLTFGAGSRLTVL.

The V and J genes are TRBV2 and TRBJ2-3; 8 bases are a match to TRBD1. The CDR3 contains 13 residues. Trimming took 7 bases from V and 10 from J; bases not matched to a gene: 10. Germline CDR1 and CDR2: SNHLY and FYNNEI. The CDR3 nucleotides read TGTGCCAGCACCGGGACAGGCCTCTGGGCGCAGTATTTT. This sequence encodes CASTGTGLWAQYF.

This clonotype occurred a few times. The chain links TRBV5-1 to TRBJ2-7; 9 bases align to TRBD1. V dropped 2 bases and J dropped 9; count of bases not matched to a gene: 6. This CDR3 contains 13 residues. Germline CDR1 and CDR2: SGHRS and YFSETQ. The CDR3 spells CASSLQGAEGQYF. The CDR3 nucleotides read TGCGCCAGCAGCTTACAGGGGGCTGAAGGGCAGTACTTC.

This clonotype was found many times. The CDR3 loop is CASSQGERGTYNEQFF. Written as DNA, the CDR3 is TGTGCCAGCAGCCAAGGGGAGCGGGGTACCTACAATGAGCAGTTCTTC. J is TRBJ2-1 and V is TRBV3-1; 7 bases align to TRBD2. This CDR3 is built from 16 residues. Germline V gene lookup returns CDR1 LGHDT and CDR2 YNNKEL (reference sequence). V was clipped by 1 base and J by 2 bases; unmatched bases: 5.

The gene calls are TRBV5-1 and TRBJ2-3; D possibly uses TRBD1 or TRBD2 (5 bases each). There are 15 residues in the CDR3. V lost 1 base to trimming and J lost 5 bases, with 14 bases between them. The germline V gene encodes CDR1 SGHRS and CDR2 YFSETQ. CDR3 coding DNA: TGCGCCAGCAGCTTGAGAGGCAGGGAGCAAGATACGCAGTATTTT. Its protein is CASSLRGREQDTQYF. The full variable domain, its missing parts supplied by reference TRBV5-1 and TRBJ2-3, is KAGVTQTPRYLIKTRGQQVTLSCSPISGHRSVSWYQQTPGQGLQFLFEYFSETQRNKGNFPGRFSGRQFSNSRSEMNVSTLELGDSALYLCASSLRGREQDTQYFGPGTRLTVL.

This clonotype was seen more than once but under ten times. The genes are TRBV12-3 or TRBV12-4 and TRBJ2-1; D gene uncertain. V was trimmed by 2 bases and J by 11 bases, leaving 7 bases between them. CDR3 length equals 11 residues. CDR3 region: CASSLTSQQFF. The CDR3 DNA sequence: TGTGCCAGCAGTTTAACATCCCAGCAGTTCTTC.

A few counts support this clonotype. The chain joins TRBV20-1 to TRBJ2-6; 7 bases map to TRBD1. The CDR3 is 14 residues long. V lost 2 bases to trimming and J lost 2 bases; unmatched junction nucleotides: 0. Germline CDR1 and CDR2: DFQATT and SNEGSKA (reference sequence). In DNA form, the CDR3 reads TGCAGTGCTAGAACAGGGGCTGGGGCCAACGTCCTGACTTTC. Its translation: CSARTGAGANVLTF.

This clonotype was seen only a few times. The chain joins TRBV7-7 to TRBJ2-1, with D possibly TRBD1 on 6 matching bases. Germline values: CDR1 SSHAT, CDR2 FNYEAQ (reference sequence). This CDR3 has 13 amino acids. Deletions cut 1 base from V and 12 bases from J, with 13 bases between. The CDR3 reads CASSLESTGRQFF. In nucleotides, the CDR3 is TGTGCCAGCAGCTTAGAGTCGACAGGCCGGCAGTTCTTC.

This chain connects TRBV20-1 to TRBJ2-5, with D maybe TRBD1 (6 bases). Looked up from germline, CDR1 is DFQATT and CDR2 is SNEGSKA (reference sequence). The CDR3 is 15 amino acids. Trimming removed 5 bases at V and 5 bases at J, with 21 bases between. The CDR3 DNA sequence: TGCAGTGCTGCCACAGGGCGATATGCGAGTGAGACCCAGTACTTC. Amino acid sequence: CSAATGRYASETQYF.

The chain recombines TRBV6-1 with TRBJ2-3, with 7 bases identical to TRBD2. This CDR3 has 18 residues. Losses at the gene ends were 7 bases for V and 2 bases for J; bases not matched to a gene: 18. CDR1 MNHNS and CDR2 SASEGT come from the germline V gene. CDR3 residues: CASTRDYLQNPYTDTQYF. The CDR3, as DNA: TGTGCCAGCACTAGGGACTATCTACAGAACCCCTACACAGATACGCAGTATTTT.

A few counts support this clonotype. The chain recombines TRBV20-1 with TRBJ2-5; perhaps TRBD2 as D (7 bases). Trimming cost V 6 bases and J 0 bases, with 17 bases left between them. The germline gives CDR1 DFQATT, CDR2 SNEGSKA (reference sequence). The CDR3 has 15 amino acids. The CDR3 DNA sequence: TGCAGTGCCAGGCCGCGGGGGACATACCAAGAGACCCAGTACTTC. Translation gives CSARPRGTYQETQYF.

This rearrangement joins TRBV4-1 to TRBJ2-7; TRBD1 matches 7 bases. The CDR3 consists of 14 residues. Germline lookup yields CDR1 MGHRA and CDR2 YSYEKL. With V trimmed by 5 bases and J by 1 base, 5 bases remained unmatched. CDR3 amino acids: CASSFDRVSYEQYF. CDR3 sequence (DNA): TGCGCCAGCAGCTTCGACAGGGTATCCTACGAGCAGTACTTC.